This TCR beta chain was profiled in a study of blood T cell repertoires in COVID-19. The wider study: COVID-19 samples, acute and convalescent, were from the United States, Italy and Spain.

Recruitment covered about two dozen US areas and drew participants whose ages spanned about 18 to 100 years. Membership in each cohort depended on participant-reported clinical history. Per the study methods: From reference gene primer amplification, estimates of nucleated cell counts were derived. Repertoires were generated with immunoSEQ multiplex PCR, while TCRdb's copy carries only in-frame clones and drops some. V and J calls plus clone size are reproduced from that table; the DNA served to infer D and trimming. The sample contains around 370,000 clones, 70% to 90% of which appear only once. The material sequenced was PBMCs or T cells enriched from blood (not recorded which). This clonotype originated in a woman under 30 who had recovered from COVID-19.

CDR3 residues: CASGLEQGVGGYGYTF. The CDR3 bases are TGTGCTAGTGGTTTGGAACAGGGAGTAGGGGGCTATGGCTACACCTTC. The V call is TRBV12-5, the J call TRBJ1-2; TRBD1 is a possible D gene (6 bases). The CDR3 runs to 16 residues. V lost 1 base and J lost 4, with 16 bases in between. Germline CDR1 is LGHNT and CDR2 is FRNRAP.